The 23 T cell receptor beta chains below were found in one sample sequenced in a study of cytomegalovirus exposure and HLA in healthy donors. Produced via immunoSEQ multiplex PCR; TCRdb's table is partial and in-frame only. Of around 230,000 clones listed, more than 75% are singletons. What was sequenced was PBMCs. The receptors here all came from a woman in her 30s in good health and CMV-seropositive.

The rearrangement links TRBV5-1 to TRBJ1-5; the D gene is possibly TRBD1 (5 bases). V was clipped by 0 bases and J by 4 bases, with 11 bases between them. The germline V gene has CDR1 SGHRS and CDR2 YFSETQ. The CDR3 is made up of 15 amino acids. CDR3 nucleotides: TGCGCCAGCAGCTTGGAGCCTCAGGGTAATCAGCCCCAGCATTTT. It codes for CASSLEPQGNQPQHF.

J is TRBJ1-1 and V is TRBV2, with unresolved D. This CDR3 region has 14 residues. The germline gives CDR1 SNHLY, CDR2 FYNNEI. The V end was cut by 10 bases, the J end by 0 bases, with 15 bases between. CDR3 sequence: CATGAAALNTEAFF. The DNA for the CDR3 is TGTGCCACCGGCGCGGCAGCCTTGAACACTGAAGCTTTCTTT.

This chain links TRBV6-4 with TRBJ2-3; TRBD2 agrees at 8 bases. The CDR3 consists of 16 residues. Per the germline V gene, CDR1 is MRHNA and CDR2 is SNTAGT. V shed 0 bases, J shed 3 bases, and the junction held 5 bases outside the gene matches. In DNA, the CDR3 is TGTGCCAGCAGTGACTCGGCCAGCGGGAGTACAGATACGCAGTATTTT. This sequence encodes CASSDSASGSTDTQYF.

The rearrangement links TRBV7-9 to TRBJ1-2, with a possible D match to TRBD1 (6 bases). This CDR3 region has 15 residues. Trimming pared 1 base from V and 7 bases from J, leaving 16 bases between. Germline lookup yields CDR1 SEHNR and CDR2 FQNEAQ (reference sequence). In DNA form, the CDR3 reads TGTGCCAGCAGCTTAGTGTCCCCTCGAGGGGGTGGCTACACCTTC. Translating gives CASSLVSPRGGGYTF. Variable domain in full (rest from reference TRBV7-9 and TRBJ1-2): DTGVSQNPRHKITKRGQNVTFRCDPISEHNRLYWYRQTLGQGPEFLTYFQNEAQLEKSRLLSDRFSAERPKGSFSTLEIQRTEQGDSAMYLCASSLVSPRGGGYTFGSGTRLTVV.

The rearrangement uses TRBV7-8 and TRBJ2-1; TRBD2 matches 7 bases. CDR3 length equals 17 residues. The germline V gene has CDR1 SGHVS and CDR2 FQNEAQ. V lost 1 base to trimming and J lost 4 bases; unmatched junction nucleotides: 10. CDR3 region: CASSLVPLASGYNEQFF. CDR3 nucleotide sequence: TGTGCCAGCAGCTTAGTTCCGCTCGCTAGCGGTTACAATGAGCAGTTCTTC.

The CDR3 bases are TGTGCCAGCCGCCCCCGGACAGCGGGAGGGGTGGAGACCCAGTACTTC. Its protein product is CASRPRTAGGVETQYF. The chain combines TRBV7-9 with TRBJ2-5; 10 nucleotides align to TRBD2. J lost 5 bases, V lost 8 bases, and 14 bases had no gene match. Germline V gene lookup returns CDR1 SEHNR and CDR2 FQNEAQ (reference sequence). The CDR3 has 16 residues.

This clone was observed a few times. This sequence joins TRBV2 and TRBJ2-7; D not certain. CDR1 is SNHLY and CDR2 is FYNNEI in the germline V gene. The CDR3 length is 11 residues. V lost 6 bases to trimming and J lost 5 bases, with 8 bases between them. The CDR3: CASRISDEQYF. The CDR3 region has the DNA TGTGCCAGCAGGATCAGCGACGAGCAGTACTTC.

V gene TRBV19 combines with J gene TRBJ2-7, with D perhaps TRBD2 (5 bases). Germline V gene sequence: CDR1 LNHDA, CDR2 SQIVND (reference sequence). Trimming removed 5 bases at V and 0 bases at J, with 11 bases between. This CDR3 region has 14 residues. The CDR3 reads CASSRTFHSYEQYF. Here the CDR3 DNA reads TGTGCCAGTAGTCGGACTTTCCACTCCTACGAGCAGTACTTC.

This clone came up once. The chain is built from TRBV27 and TRBJ2-7; TRBD1 matches at 12 bases. This CDR3 has 17 residues. J gave up 0 bases and V 3 bases, and 6 bases lay outside the gene matches. Germline V gives CDR1 MNHEY, CDR2 SMNVEV (reference sequence). Written as DNA, the CDR3 is TGTGCCAGCAGTTTGGTGTTGGGACAGGGGGCCTCCTACGAGCAGTACTTC. Residues: CASSLVLGQGASYEQYF.

The chain is built from TRBV6-5 and TRBJ2-3, with D maybe TRBD2 (6 bases). CDR1 is MNHEY, CDR2 SVGAGI, per germline. This CDR3 is built from 15 residues. V lost 5 bases and J lost 1, with 13 bases in between. DNA for the CDR3: TGTGCCAGCAGTCGTCTAGCGCACGGCACAGATACGCAGTATTTT. Protein: CASSRLAHGTDTQYF.

This clone was counted at least ten times. This chain uses TRBV7-2 with TRBJ2-2, with unresolved D. The CDR3 covers 14 residues. The germline V gene has CDR1 SGHTA and CDR2 FQGNSA. The V gene lost 2 bases and the J gene lost 7 bases, with 11 bases spanning the gap. CDR3 bases: TGTGCCAGCAGCTTAAAGCGCTCGGGCGGGGAGCTGTTTTTT. The encoded protein is CASSLKRSGGELFF. The variable domain in full, with the rest retrieved from reference TRBV7-2 and TRBJ2-2, is GAGVSQSPSNKVTEKGKDVELRCDPISGHTALYWYRQSLGQGLEFLIYFQGNSAPDKSGLPSDRFSAERTGGSVSTLTIQRTQQEDSAVYLCASSLKRSGGELFFGEGSRLTVL.

The CDR3 loop reads CASSPHVASNEQFF. The CDR3 nucleotides are TGTGCCAGCAGCCCCCACGTAGCGTCCAATGAGCAGTTCTTC. The gene calls are TRBV7-9 and TRBJ2-1; a possible D gene is TRBD2 (5 bases). This CDR3 has 14 residues. V lost 5 bases and J 6 bases, leaving 14 bases between the germline ends. Per the germline V gene, CDR1 is SEHNR and CDR2 is FQNEAQ (reference sequence).

The rearrangement joins TRBV2 to TRBJ1-1; D gene uncertain. The V gene lost 7 bases and the J gene lost 0 bases, with 12 bases spanning the gap. The CDR3 spans 14 residues. Germline V CDR1 and CDR2: SNHLY, FYNNEI. The CDR3 sequence: CASNKGVLNTEAFF. The CDR3 nucleotides are TGTGCCAGCAATAAAGGAGTTTTGAACACTGAAGCTTTCTTT.

The gene calls are TRBV28 and TRBJ2-7; TRBD2 matches at 14 bases. V lost 3 bases, J lost 3 bases, and 7 bases stayed unmatched. The CDR3 spans 17 residues. CDR1 is MDHEN, CDR2 SYDVKM, per germline. CDR3 sequence: CASSLYGTSGGLYEQYF. The DNA for the CDR3 is TGTGCCAGCAGTTTGTACGGGACTAGCGGGGGACTCTACGAGCAGTACTTC.

The count of this clone is one. V gene TRBV18 combines with J gene TRBJ2-7; 8 nucleotides line up with TRBD1. The V gene's germline CDR1 is KGHSH and CDR2 LQKENI. After removal of 5 bases from V and 3 bases from J, the junction contained 3 bases not matched to a gene. CDR3 length: 13 amino acids. CDR3 protein: CASSRTGGYEQYF. The CDR3 nucleotides read TGTGCCAGCTCAAGAACAGGGGGCTACGAGCAGTACTTC.

In this sample, this clone turned up once. The chain carries TRBV2 and TRBJ2-7; D uncertain. Trimming cost V 1 base and J 4 bases, with 14 bases left between them. This CDR3 region has 15 residues. CDR1 and CDR2 from the germline V gene are SNHLY and FYNNEI. The CDR3 nucleotides are TGTGCCAGCAGTGAAGTTCCGTACTCCTCTTACGAGCAGTACTTC. Translation: CASSEVPYSSYEQYF.

This chain connects TRBV14 to TRBJ2-2; D perhaps matches TRBD2 (6 bases). Trimming took off 3 bases at V and 2 bases at J, with 10 bases between the two ends. The CDR3 sequence is 15 residues long. Germline CDR1 reads SGHDN; CDR2 reads FVKESK. The CDR3 reads CASSHPLANTGELFF. As DNA, the CDR3 is TGTGCCAGCAGCCACCCACTAGCTAACACCGGGGAGCTGTTTTTT.

A single count supports this clone. The V gene is TRBV30, the J gene TRBJ2-7, with D perhaps TRBD1 (5 bases). The V gene lost 3 bases and the J gene lost 2 bases, with 11 bases spanning the gap. From germline, CDR1 is GTSNPN and CDR2 SVGIG (reference sequence). This CDR3 is built from 13 residues. The CDR3 DNA is TGTGCCTGGAGCCATTGGGGCCCCTACGAGCAGTACTTC. It is translated as CAWSHWGPYEQYF.

DNA for the CDR3: TGTGCCAGCTCACCAACAAAGATAGCGGGAGCATACGAGCAGTACTTC. Its protein is CASSPTKIAGAYEQYF. J is TRBJ2-7 and V is TRBV18; 9 nucleotides align to TRBD2. CDR1 is KGHSH, CDR2 LQKENI, per germline. This CDR3 is 16 amino acids long. The junction had 9 bases not matched to a gene; V was cut back by 2 bases and J by 4 bases.

The rearrangement uses TRBV27 and TRBJ2-7, with D possibly matching TRBD1 (5 bases). The CDR3 sequence is 13 residues long. Trimming pared 7 bases from V and 3 bases from J, leaving 13 bases between. In germline, CDR1 is MNHEY, CDR2 SMNVEV (reference sequence). The CDR3 DNA sequence: TGTGCCAGCACTACAACAGGAGACTACGAGCAGTACTTC. The encoded protein is CASTTTGDYEQYF.

V and J are TRBV7-9 and TRBJ1-4; D unresolved. V was cut by 1 base and J by 5 bases, with 8 bases left in between. Germline-derived CDR1 and CDR2 are SEHNR and FQNEAQ (reference sequence). The CDR3 is 14 amino acids. CDR3 DNA sequence: TGTGCCAGCAGCTTAGGGACTCTAAATGAAAAACTGTTTTTT. It translates to CASSLGTLNEKLFF.

Here the CDR3 DNA reads TGTGCCAGCAGTTGGGACAGCGATTACGAGCAGTACTTC. This codes for CASSWDSDYEQYF. V and J are TRBV28 and TRBJ2-7, with TRBD1 matching over 7 bases. The CDR3 runs 13 residues. Losses at the gene ends were 4 bases for V and 4 bases for J; bases not matched to a gene: 4. CDR1 MDHEN and CDR2 SYDVKM come from the germline V gene.

V and J are TRBV5-1 and TRBJ2-3; the match to TRBD1 covers 8 bases. V dropped 4 bases and J dropped 2; count of bases not matched to a gene: 12. The CDR3 totals 17 residues. In germline, CDR1 is SGHRS, CDR2 YFSETQ. As DNA, the CDR3 is TGCGCCAGCAGCGTAACGTCGGGACAGGCGATCACAGATACGCAGTATTTT. Protein sequence: CASSVTSGQAITDTQYF.